These T cell receptor beta chains were read from a single sample in a study of Graves' ophthalmopathy and Graves' hyperthyroidism. TCRdb used MiXCR to reprocess the multiplex PCR reads, holding one entry per CDR3 protein. This sample has about 550,000 distinct CDR3 sequences; less than 40% occur once, and the top ten carry about 4.2%. Source material: peripheral blood or thyroid tissue (not recorded which). These receptors originate from an adult man with Graves' hyperthyroidism. The CDR3 runs from the conserved cysteine through the conserved F or W. The order of the fields is clone size, D gene, J gene, V gene, CDR3 DNA, CDR3 protein. D genes are given only for firm matches. Clone size is not always given. Where it is, it says once, few, many or a class for expanded clones.

abundance: many; d_gene: TRBD1; j_gene: TRBJ2-5; v_gene: TRBV12-3/TRBV12-4; CDR3nt: TGTGCCAGCAGAACCACCGGACAGGGGTTACAAGAGACCCAGTACTTC; CDR3aa: CASRTTGQGLQETQYF
abundance: many; d_gene: NA; j_gene: TRBJ1-2; v_gene: TRBV7-2; CDR3nt: TGTGCCAGCAGCTTACAGGATAACTATGGCTACACCTTC; CDR3aa: CASSLQDNYGYTF
abundance: NA; d_gene: TRBD1; j_gene: TRBJ1-1; v_gene: TRBV14; CDR3nt: TGTGCCAGCAGCCGATTCGGGACAGGGGTCAACACTGAAGCTTTCTTT; CDR3aa: CASSRFGTGVNTEAFF
abundance: many; d_gene: NA; j_gene: TRBJ2-5; v_gene: TRBV5-8; CDR3nt: TGTGCCAGCAGCTTGGGGGGGGAATGGCAAGAGACCCAGTACTTC; CDR3aa: CASSLGGEWQETQYF
abundance: few; d_gene: NA; j_gene: TRBJ2-7; v_gene: TRBV6-1; CDR3nt: TGTGCCAGCAGTGAAGGGGGGTCAGAAGCCTACGAGCAGTACTTC; CDR3aa: CASSEGGSEAYEQYF
abundance: many; d_gene: TRBD1; j_gene: TRBJ1-6; v_gene: TRBV27; CDR3nt: TGTGCCAGCGGGACAGGGGGTTCACCCCTCCACTTT; CDR3aa: CASGTGGSPLHF
abundance: NA; d_gene: TRBD1; j_gene: TRBJ2-7; v_gene: TRBV19; CDR3nt: TGTGCCAGTAGTTCTCTGAGGGACAGGACCTACGAGCAGTACTTC; CDR3aa: CASSSLRDRTYEQYF
abundance: few; d_gene: NA; j_gene: TRBJ1-5; v_gene: TRBV10-3; CDR3nt: TGTGCCAGCATCTACTGGGACGGACTTAGCAATCAGCCCCAGCATTTT; CDR3aa: CASIYWDGLSNQPQHF
abundance: NA; d_gene: NA; j_gene: TRBJ2-7; v_gene: TRBV29-1; CDR3nt: TGCAGCGTATTGGGCACGTCAACTTACGAGCAGTACTTC; CDR3aa: CSVLGTSTYEQYF
abundance: once; d_gene: TRBD2; j_gene: TRBJ2-5; v_gene: TRBV7-9; CDR3nt: TGTCCCAGCAGCTTAACAGCGGGGGGCTACGCTCAAGAGACCCAGTACTTC; CDR3aa: CPSSLTAGGYAQETQYF
abundance: NA; d_gene: TRBD2; j_gene: TRBJ2-1; v_gene: TRBV7-9; CDR3nt: TGTGCCAGCAGCCTTAGCGGGGGGGACAATGAGCAGTTCTTC; CDR3aa: CASSLSGGDNEQFF
abundance: NA; d_gene: NA; j_gene: TRBJ1-2; v_gene: TRBV19; CDR3nt: TGTGCCACCCACGATTCTGGCTACACCTTC; CDR3aa: CATHDSGYTF
abundance: NA; d_gene: NA; j_gene: TRBJ2-3; v_gene: TRBV12-3/TRBV12-4; CDR3nt: TGTGCCAGCAGTTCTGGGCAGGGTTCAACAGATACGCAGTATTTT; CDR3aa: CASSSGQGSTDTQYF
abundance: NA; d_gene: TRBD2; j_gene: TRBJ2-3; v_gene: TRBV20-1; CDR3nt: TGCAGTGCTAGAGAACTAGCGGAGCTTAGCACAGATACGCAGTATTTT; CDR3aa: CSARELAELSTDTQYF
abundance: many; d_gene: NA; j_gene: TRBJ1-1; v_gene: TRBV19; CDR3nt: TGTGCCAGTAGTATAATTGACTCTAACACTGAAGCTTTCTTT; CDR3aa: CASSIIDSNTEAFF
abundance: NA; d_gene: TRBD2; j_gene: TRBJ2-2; v_gene: TRBV7-3; CDR3nt: TGTGCCAGCAGCTTCTCTCCGGGGGGGAACACCGGGGAGCTGTTTTTT; CDR3aa: CASSFSPGGNTGELFF
abundance: NA; d_gene: NA; j_gene: TRBJ2-7; v_gene: TRBV11-1; CDR3nt: TGTGCCAGCAGCTTCCAGGGGTACGCCCACGGGCAGTACTTC; CDR3aa: CASSFQGYAHGQYF
abundance: NA; d_gene: NA; j_gene: TRBJ2-5; v_gene: TRBV24-1; CDR3nt: TGTGCCACCAGTGTAGGAGGGGAAGAGACCCAGTACTTC; CDR3aa: CATSVGGEETQYF
abundance: many; d_gene: NA; j_gene: TRBJ1-2; v_gene: TRBV9; CDR3nt: TGTGCCAGCAGCGACAGCCAGGGTATACGCTATGGCTACACCTTC; CDR3aa: CASSDSQGIRYGYTF
abundance: few; d_gene: NA; j_gene: TRBJ2-4; v_gene: TRBV29-1; CDR3nt: TGCAGCGTTCTTACTACGGCAGCGAACATTCAGTACTTC; CDR3aa: CSVLTTAANIQYF
abundance: NA; d_gene: NA; j_gene: TRBJ2-7; v_gene: TRBV7-2; CDR3nt: TGTGCCAGCAGCTCACACCAGGGGTCTCGGTACGAGCAGTACTTC; CDR3aa: CASSSHQGSRYEQYF
abundance: few; d_gene: NA; j_gene: TRBJ2-5; v_gene: TRBV3-1; CDR3nt: TGTGCCAGCAGCCTCCGAACAGGGAGGCGAGAGACCCAGTACTTC; CDR3aa: CASSLRTGRRETQYF
abundance: NA; d_gene: NA; j_gene: TRBJ1-5; v_gene: TRBV2; CDR3nt: TGTGCCAGCAGCGTTGGGGACGGGCAAAAGGAGCCCCAGCATTTT; CDR3aa: CASSVGDGQKEPQHF
abundance: NA; d_gene: NA; j_gene: TRBJ1-2; v_gene: TRBV2; CDR3nt: TGTGCCAGCAGGGCCGGCAACTATGGCTACACCTTC; CDR3aa: CASRAGNYGYTF
abundance: once; d_gene: NA; j_gene: TRBJ2-3; v_gene: TRBV20-1; CDR3nt: TGCAGTGCTAGAAGACGACTAGTCGGTTTAACAGATACGCAGTATTTT; CDR3aa: CSARRRLVGLTDTQYF
abundance: NA; d_gene: NA; j_gene: TRBJ2-7; v_gene: TRBV7-2; CDR3nt: TGTGCCAGCAGTTTATTTACAGGGGCAGGAGGAGGGAGCGAGCAGTACTTC; CDR3aa: CASSLFTGAGGGSEQYF
abundance: few; d_gene: NA; j_gene: TRBJ1-2; v_gene: TRBV7-9; CDR3nt: TGTGCCAGCAGTTTACAGGGAAGGAAAGGCTACACCTTC; CDR3aa: CASSLQGRKGYTF
abundance: many; d_gene: TRBD1; j_gene: TRBJ1-1; v_gene: TRBV5-1; CDR3nt: TGCGCCAGCAGCTTGGGGGACAGGAGCACTGAAGCTTTCTTT; CDR3aa: CASSLGDRSTEAFF
abundance: NA; d_gene: TRBD1; j_gene: TRBJ2-7; v_gene: TRBV12-3/TRBV12-4; CDR3nt: TGTGCCAGCAGTGGAACGGGACAGGGGCCTTACGAGCAGTACTTC; CDR3aa: CASSGTGQGPYEQYF
abundance: many; d_gene: TRBD1; j_gene: TRBJ1-2; v_gene: TRBV5-6; CDR3nt: TGTGCCAGCAGCTTGGCGGGACAGGGGGCTGTGGGGACCTTC; CDR3aa: CASSLAGQGAVGTF
abundance: NA; d_gene: NA; j_gene: TRBJ1-2; v_gene: TRBV10-1; CDR3nt: TGCGCCAGCAGGACAGACAGTGATCACCCTAACTATGGCTACACCTTC; CDR3aa: CASRTDSDHPNYGYTF
abundance: NA; d_gene: TRBD1; j_gene: TRBJ2-6; v_gene: TRBV19; CDR3nt: TGTGCCAGTACCCCGGACAGGACCTCTGGGGCCAACGTCCTGACTTTC; CDR3aa: CASTPDRTSGANVLTF
abundance: few; d_gene: TRBD1; j_gene: TRBJ2-7; v_gene: TRBV9; CDR3nt: TGTGCCAGCAGCCCAGGGGACAGGGCACTCTACGAGCAGTACTTC; CDR3aa: CASSPGDRALYEQYF
abundance: NA; d_gene: TRBD1; j_gene: TRBJ1-6; v_gene: TRBV10-3; CDR3nt: TGTGCCATCAGCCCGGGACAGGCCAACTATAATTCACCCCTCCACTTT; CDR3aa: CAISPGQANYNSPLHF
abundance: NA; d_gene: NA; j_gene: TRBJ2-5; v_gene: TRBV12-3/TRBV12-4; CDR3nt: TGTGCCAGCAGTATGAACAGGGTTTCTCTTTCCTCGGAGACCCAGTACTTC; CDR3aa: CASSMNRVSLSSETQYF
abundance: NA; d_gene: NA; j_gene: TRBJ1-2; v_gene: TRBV10-3; CDR3nt: TGTGCCATCAGAGGACAGTACTACACCTTC; CDR3aa: CAIRGQYYTF
abundance: many; d_gene: NA; j_gene: TRBJ1-1; v_gene: TRBV2; CDR3nt: TGTGCCAGCAGTGAAAAGGGTAACTCTGAAGCTTTCTTT; CDR3aa: CASSEKGNSEAFF
abundance: NA; d_gene: NA; j_gene: TRBJ1-5; v_gene: TRBV2; CDR3nt: TGTGCCAGCAGTGGGACACGGGGCTCTTCACAGCCCCGGCATTTT; CDR3aa: CASSGTRGSSQPRHF
abundance: NA; d_gene: NA; j_gene: TRBJ2-7; v_gene: TRBV20-1; CDR3nt: TGCAGTGCTAGAGAAGGGGGGCGTGGGTACGAGCAGTACTTC; CDR3aa: CSAREGGRGYEQYF